This T cell receptor beta chain derives from a study of T cells in Graves' hyperthyroidism and ophthalmopathy. TCR beta CDR3 regions were amplified from RNA transcripts. The HTBI primer set drove a first-round RT-PCR of the TCR CDR3. TCRdb reprocessed the multiplex PCR reads with MiXCR, giving one entry per CDR3 protein. This table holds approximately 100,000 distinct CDR3 sequences, 40% found once. From germline, CDR1 is DFQATT and CDR2 SNEGSKA (reference sequence). The CDR3 extends over 16 amino acids. The V and J ends lost 8 bases and 0 bases respectively, with 22 bases between them. Stable Graves' hyperthyroidism meant no ophthalmopathy progression within 18 months. Exclusion of patients followed from uncontrolled infection, other autoimmune disease, pregnancy or lactation. Clinical symptoms, serum thyroxine, TRAb, thyroid ultrasound and orbital computed tomography established diagnosis. Whole-study findings and limits: Among clonotypes expanded in thyroid above 0.001, most were also found in blood.

This clonotype showed up many times. No antigen is known for it. The receptor was derived from a woman aged 30 to 39 with Graves' hyperthyroidism. The rearrangement joins TRBV20-1 to TRBJ1-1, with D perhaps matching TRBD1 (5 bases). The sample comprised peripheral blood or thyroid tissue (not recorded which). This CDR3 reads CSTSDSRTFMNTEAFF. The DNA of the CDR3 is TGCAGTACCTCCGACAGCCGTACCTTTATGAACACTGAAGCTTTCTTT.